The rows below give T cell receptor beta chains drawn from one sample of a study of cytomegalovirus exposure and HLA in healthy donors. Produced via immunoSEQ multiplex PCR; TCRdb's table is partial and in-frame only. Of about 160,000 clones in the sample, around 79% were seen once. Sequences were obtained from PBMCs. The origin of the receptors is a human donor in good health. Both conserved end residues are part of each CDR3. A D gene is named only where the DNA matches it firmly. A row's size may be missing; if present it is once, few, many or a size class.

D gene,V gene,clone size,J gene,CDR3 DNA,CDR3 protein
-,TRBV16,-,TRBJ1-2,TGTGCCAGCAGCCAATCACCCCATGCCGGGACAAGGGTTGCTCGTGGCTACACCTTC,CASSQSPHAGTRVARGYTF
-,TRBV29-1,-,TRBJ2-2,TGCAGCGTCGGCTCTCGGGCCGGGGAGCTGTTTTTT,CSVGSRAGELFF
TRBD1,TRBV27,-,TRBJ2-1,TGTGCCAGCAGTTTACGGCAGGGGGCGGATGAGCAGTTCTTC,CASSLRQGADEQFF
-,TRBV6-6,-,TRBJ1-5,TGTGCCAGCAACGGTTTCCAGGGGAATCAGCCCCAGCATTTT,CASNGFQGNQPQHF
-,TRBV5-4,-,TRBJ2-1,TGTGCCAGCAGCCCCGGTGGCAATGAGCAGTTCTTC,CASSPGGNEQFF
TRBD1,TRBV30,-,TRBJ2-7,TGTGCCTGGAGTACAGGGGGACAGGGGGGAATTTCCTACGAGCAGTACTTC,CAWSTGGQGGISYEQYF
-,TRBV15,-,TRBJ2-3,TGTGCCACCGCGATGCGACTAACGGCTTTCACAGATACGCAGTATTTT,CATAMRLTAFTDTQYF
-,TRBV4-1,-,TRBJ1-1,TGCGCCAGCAGCCGCCTACAGGATTACGGTGAAGCTTTCTTT,CASSRLQDYGEAFF
-,TRBV14,-,TRBJ2-2,TGTGCCAGCAGCCCTCGACTCAGGGGAAACACCGGGGAGCTGTTTTTT,CASSPRLRGNTGELFF
-,TRBV11-2,-,TRBJ2-5,TGTGCCAGCAGTTTATTGCTTGGAGGGGAGACCCAGTACTTC,CASSLLLGGETQYF
-,TRBV19,-,TRBJ2-1,TGTGCCAGTAGTATTCCGGGACTGCCCTACAATGAGCAGTTCTTC,CASSIPGLPYNEQFF
TRBD1,TRBV6-4,-,TRBJ2-3,TGTGCCAGCAGTCGGACAGGGGGCGAGGATACGCAGTATTTT,CASSRTGGEDTQYF
TRBD1,TRBV6-4,-,TRBJ1-1,TGTGCCAGCAGTGAGGGACAGGGCACTGAAGCTTTCTTT,CASSEGQGTEAFF
-,TRBV10-3,-,TRBJ1-3,TGTGCCATCCGCTTGGGGCCTCGCTCTGGAAACACCATATATTTT,CAIRLGPRSGNTIYF
-,TRBV19,-,TRBJ1-5,TGTGCCAGTAGTATAGACGGCAGGGGTTTAGGTCAGCCCCAGCATTTT,CASSIDGRGLGQPQHF
TRBD1,TRBV2,-,TRBJ1-6,TGTGCCAGCAACCTACAGGGGCCGGAAAATTCACCCCTCCACTTT,CASNLQGPENSPLHF
TRBD1,TRBV25-1,few,TRBJ1-1,TGTGCCAGCAGTGCACTGACAGGGAGGCCCACTGAAGCTTTCTTT,CASSALTGRPTEAFF
-,TRBV28,-,TRBJ2-3,TGTGCCAGCAGCGGACTCACAGATACGCAGTATTTT,CASSGLTDTQYF
-,TRBV7-9,-,TRBJ2-7,TGTGCCAGCAGACCAACAGGGATTCCCTACGAGCAGTACTTC,CASRPTGIPYEQYF
-,TRBV4-2,-,TRBJ2-1,TGTGCCAGCAGCCAAGATCAAGCGCGCGTCAGCGGGCTGAGTAATGAGCAGTTCTTC,CASSQDQARVSGLSNEQFF
TRBD2,TRBV9,-,TRBJ2-4,TGTGCCAGCAGCGCCGGGACTAGCGGGGGACTAGTTCAGTACTTC,CASSAGTSGGLVQYF
-,TRBV5-1,once,TRBJ1-6,TGCGCCAGCAGCACTGGGGGGGGCTTGAAGGAGAATTCACCCCTCCACTTT,CASSTGGGLKENSPLHF